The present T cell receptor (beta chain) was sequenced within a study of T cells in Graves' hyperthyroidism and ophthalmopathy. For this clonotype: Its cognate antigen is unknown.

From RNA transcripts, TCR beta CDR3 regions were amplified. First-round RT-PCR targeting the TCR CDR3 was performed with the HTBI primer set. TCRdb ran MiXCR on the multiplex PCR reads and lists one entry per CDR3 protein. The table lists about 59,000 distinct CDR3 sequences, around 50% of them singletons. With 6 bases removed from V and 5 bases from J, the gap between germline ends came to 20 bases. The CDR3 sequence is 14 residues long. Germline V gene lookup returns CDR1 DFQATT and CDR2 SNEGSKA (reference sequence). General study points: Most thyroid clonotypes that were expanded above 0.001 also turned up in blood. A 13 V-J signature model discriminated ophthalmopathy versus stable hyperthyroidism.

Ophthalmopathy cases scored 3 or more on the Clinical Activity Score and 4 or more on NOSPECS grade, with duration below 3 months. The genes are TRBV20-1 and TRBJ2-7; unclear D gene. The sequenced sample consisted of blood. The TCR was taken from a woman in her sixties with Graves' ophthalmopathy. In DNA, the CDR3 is TGCAGTGCCAGCAGCTTAGCCCGACACGACGAGCAGTACTTC. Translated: CSASSLARHDEQYF.